This is a list of T cell receptor beta chains from one sample in a study of cytomegalovirus exposure and HLA in healthy donors. Repertoires were generated with immunoSEQ multiplex PCR, while TCRdb's copy carries only in-frame clones and drops some. This table holds about 210,000 clones, 82% found once. What was sequenced was PBMCs. The receptors shown here come from a man aged 40-49 years in good health and CMV-seropositive. Each CDR3 is given with its conserved first and last residue. Fields, in order: J gene, V gene, CDR3 length, D gene, clone size, CDR3 protein, CDR3 DNA. D genes are given only for firm matches. Not all rows give a size; the values are once, few, many and, for expanded clones, a class.

J gene: TRBJ2-3; V gene: TRBV10-1; CDR3 length: 14; D gene: .; clone size: few; CDR3 protein: CASSESTGTDTQYF; CDR3 DNA: TGCGCCAGCAGTGAGTCAACGGGCACAGATACGCAGTATTTT
J gene: TRBJ2-3; V gene: TRBV6-1; CDR3 length: 18; D gene: TRBD2; clone size: .; CDR3 protein: CASSDWSYSGRTPDTQYF; CDR3 DNA: TGTGCCAGCAGTGATTGGAGTTATAGCGGGAGGACGCCAGATACGCAGTATTTT
J gene: TRBJ2-2; V gene: TRBV6-1; CDR3 length: 15; D gene: TRBD2; clone size: .; CDR3 protein: CASSEPAGVTGELFF; CDR3 DNA: TGTGCCAGCAGTGAACCGGCGGGAGTTACCGGGGAGCTGTTTTTT
J gene: TRBJ1-1; V gene: TRBV5-6; CDR3 length: 14; D gene: .; clone size: .; CDR3 protein: CASRVGVYGEEAFF; CDR3 DNA: TGTGCCAGCAGGGTAGGGGTTTACGGAGAGGAAGCTTTCTTT
J gene: TRBJ2-1; V gene: TRBV12-5; CDR3 length: 15; D gene: TRBD2; clone size: .; CDR3 protein: CASGGQREAYNEQFF; CDR3 DNA: TGTGCTAGTGGTGGGCAGCGGGAGGCCTACAATGAGCAGTTCTTC
J gene: TRBJ2-2; V gene: TRBV2; CDR3 length: 14; D gene: TRBD2; clone size: .; CDR3 protein: CASTLAGHTGELFF; CDR3 DNA: TGTGCCAGCACACTAGCGGGACACACCGGGGAGCTGTTTTTT
J gene: TRBJ2-5; V gene: TRBV7-2; CDR3 length: 18; D gene: TRBD2; clone size: .; CDR3 protein: CASSSGRASGTKGETQYF; CDR3 DNA: TGTGCCAGCAGCTCTGGTAGGGCTAGCGGGACTAAAGGAGAGACCCAGTACTTC
J gene: TRBJ1-1; V gene: TRBV7-2; CDR3 length: 13; D gene: .; clone size: .; CDR3 protein: CASSFGQSTEAFF; CDR3 DNA: TGTGCCAGCAGCTTTGGACAGTCCACTGAAGCTTTCTTT
J gene: TRBJ2-3; V gene: TRBV4-1; CDR3 length: 16; D gene: TRBD2; clone size: .; CDR3 protein: CASSQALAGVTDTQYF; CDR3 DNA: TGCGCCAGCAGCCAAGCCCTAGCGGGGGTAACAGATACGCAGTATTTT
J gene: TRBJ2-5; V gene: TRBV6-1; CDR3 length: 14; D gene: TRBD2; clone size: .; CDR3 protein: CASDPAGAAETQYF; CDR3 DNA: TGTGCCAGCGACCCAGCGGGGGCCGCAGAGACCCAGTACTTC
J gene: TRBJ2-1; V gene: TRBV23-1; CDR3 length: 18; D gene: TRBD2; clone size: once; CDR3 protein: CASSQSGRTSGWRDEQFF; CDR3 DNA: TGCGCCAGCAGTCAATCGGGGAGGACTAGCGGGTGGAGGGATGAGCAGTTCTTC
J gene: TRBJ1-2; V gene: TRBV30; CDR3 length: 13; D gene: TRBD1; clone size: .; CDR3 protein: CAWNLGQADGYTF; CDR3 DNA: TGTGCCTGGAACCTCGGACAGGCTGATGGCTACACCTTC
J gene: TRBJ1-1; V gene: TRBV30; CDR3 length: 14; D gene: .; clone size: .; CDR3 protein: CAWTKTRLNTEAFF; CDR3 DNA: TGTGCCTGGACCAAGACGAGGTTGAACACTGAAGCTTTCTTT
J gene: TRBJ2-3; V gene: TRBV2; CDR3 length: 15; D gene: .; clone size: .; CDR3 protein: CASSELAMGTDTQYF; CDR3 DNA: TGTGCCAGCAGTGAACTAGCGATGGGCACAGATACGCAGTATTTT
J gene: TRBJ2-2; V gene: TRBV7-9; CDR3 length: 14; D gene: .; clone size: .; CDR3 protein: CASSPPGGHGELFF; CDR3 DNA: TGTGCCAGCAGCCCCCCGGGGGGCCACGGGGAGCTGTTTTTT
J gene: TRBJ2-1; V gene: TRBV6-1; CDR3 length: 14; D gene: TRBD2; clone size: .; CDR3 protein: CASSEGSSGEGQFF; CDR3 DNA: TGTGCCAGCAGTGAAGGGTCTAGCGGAGAGGGGCAGTTCTTC
J gene: TRBJ2-3; V gene: TRBV9; CDR3 length: 12; D gene: .; clone size: .; CDR3 protein: CASSQRADTQYF; CDR3 DNA: TGTGCCAGCAGCCAACGGGCAGATACGCAGTATTTT